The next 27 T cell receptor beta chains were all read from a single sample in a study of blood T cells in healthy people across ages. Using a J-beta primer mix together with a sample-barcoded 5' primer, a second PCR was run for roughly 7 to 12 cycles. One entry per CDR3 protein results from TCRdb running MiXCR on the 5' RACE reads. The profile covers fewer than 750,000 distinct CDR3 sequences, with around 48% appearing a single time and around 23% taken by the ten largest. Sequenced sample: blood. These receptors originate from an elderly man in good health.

The CDR3 region is CASNSDTYEQYF. CDR3 DNA sequence: TGTGCCAGCAATTCGGACACCTACGAGCAGTACTTC. This chain connects TRBV28 to TRBJ2-7; TRBD1 might be the D (5 bases). Germline assignment: CDR1 MDHEN and CDR2 SYDVKM. V lost 7 bases, J lost 2 bases, and 9 bases lay in between. CDR3 size: 12 residues. The variable domain in full, with the rest retrieved from reference TRBV28 and TRBJ2-7, is DVKVTQSSRYLVKRTGEKVFLECVQDMDHENMFWYRQDPGLGLRLIYFSYDVKMKEKGDIPEGYSVSREKKERFSLILESASTNQTSMYLCASNSDTYEQYFGPGTRLTVT.

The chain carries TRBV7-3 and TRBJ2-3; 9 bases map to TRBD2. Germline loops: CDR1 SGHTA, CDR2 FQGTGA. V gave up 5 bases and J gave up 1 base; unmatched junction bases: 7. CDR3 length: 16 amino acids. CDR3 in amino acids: CASSPQIAGGTDTQYF. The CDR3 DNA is TGTGCCAGCAGCCCTCAGATAGCGGGAGGCACAGATACGCAGTATTTT.

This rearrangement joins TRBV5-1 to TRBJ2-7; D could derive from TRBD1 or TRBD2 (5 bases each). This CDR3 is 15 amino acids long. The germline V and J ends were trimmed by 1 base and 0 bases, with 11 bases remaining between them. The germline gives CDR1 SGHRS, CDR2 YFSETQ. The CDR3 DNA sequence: TGCGCCAGCAGCTTGTTGGGGGAGAGCTCCTACGAGCAGTACTTC. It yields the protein CASSLLGESSYEQYF.

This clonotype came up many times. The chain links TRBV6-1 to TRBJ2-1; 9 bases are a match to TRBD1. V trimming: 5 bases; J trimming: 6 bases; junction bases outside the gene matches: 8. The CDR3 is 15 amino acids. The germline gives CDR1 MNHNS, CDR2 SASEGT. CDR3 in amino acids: CASSPRSTGGNEQFF. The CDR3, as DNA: TGTGCCAGCAGTCCAAGATCGACAGGGGGCAATGAGCAGTTCTTC.

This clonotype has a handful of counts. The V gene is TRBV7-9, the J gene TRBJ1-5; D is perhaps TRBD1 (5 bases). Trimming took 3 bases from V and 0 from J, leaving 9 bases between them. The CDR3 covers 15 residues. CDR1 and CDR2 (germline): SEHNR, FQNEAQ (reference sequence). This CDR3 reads CASSLGGYSNQPQHF. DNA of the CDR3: TGTGCCAGCAGCTTGGGGGGTTATAGCAATCAGCCCCAGCATTTT.

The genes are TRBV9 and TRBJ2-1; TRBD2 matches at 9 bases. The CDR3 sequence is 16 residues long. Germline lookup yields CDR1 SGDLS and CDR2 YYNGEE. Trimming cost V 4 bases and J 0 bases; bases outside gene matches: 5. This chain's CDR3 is CASSPHSGSSYNEQFF. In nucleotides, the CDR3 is TGTGCCAGCAGCCCGCATAGCGGGAGCTCCTACAATGAGCAGTTCTTC.

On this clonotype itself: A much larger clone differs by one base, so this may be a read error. The CDR3 sequence: CASNTTAEAFF. The CDR3 DNA is TGTGCCAGCAACACGACAGCTGAAGCTTTCTTT. The V and J genes are TRBV6-6 and TRBJ1-1, with D maybe TRBD1 (5 bases). The V end lost 7 bases, the J end lost 6 bases, and 9 bases lay between the germline ends. This CDR3 region has 11 residues. Germline V gene sequence: CDR1 MNHNY, CDR2 SVGAGI (reference sequence).

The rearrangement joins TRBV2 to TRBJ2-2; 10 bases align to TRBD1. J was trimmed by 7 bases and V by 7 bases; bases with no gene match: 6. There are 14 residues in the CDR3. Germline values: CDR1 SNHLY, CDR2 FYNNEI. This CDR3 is CASTQGQGLGELFF. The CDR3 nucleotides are TGTGCCAGCACCCAGGGACAGGGGCTCGGGGAGCTGTTTTTT.

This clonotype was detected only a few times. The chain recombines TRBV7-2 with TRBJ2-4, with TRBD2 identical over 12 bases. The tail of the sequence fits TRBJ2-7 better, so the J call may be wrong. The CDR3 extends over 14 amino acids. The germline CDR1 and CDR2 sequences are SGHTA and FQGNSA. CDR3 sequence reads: CASSWTSGTGEQYF. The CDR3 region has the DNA TGTGCCAGCAGCTGGACTAGCGGGACCGGCGAGCAGTACTTC.

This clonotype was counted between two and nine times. This CDR3 reads CASSPGYQNTEAFF. The DNA of the CDR3 is TGTGCCAGCAGCCCCGGGTATCAGAACACTGAAGCTTTCTTT. This sequence joins TRBV7-2 and TRBJ1-1; D unresolved. CDR1 is SGHTA, CDR2 FQGNSA, per germline. This CDR3 spans 14 amino acids. The ends were cut back, 5 bases at V and 1 base at J, with 11 bases in the middle.

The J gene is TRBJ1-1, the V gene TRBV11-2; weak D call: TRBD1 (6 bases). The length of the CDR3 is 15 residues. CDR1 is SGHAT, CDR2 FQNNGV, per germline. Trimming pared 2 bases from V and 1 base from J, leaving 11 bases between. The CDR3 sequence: CASSLNIQGNTEAFF. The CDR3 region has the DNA TGTGCCAGCAGCTTAAATATACAGGGGAACACTGAAGCTTTCTTT.

The CDR3 nucleotides read TGTGCCAGCAGTATCCGGGCAGCCTACGAGCAGTACTTC. This sequence encodes CASSIRAAYEQYF. V is TRBV12-3 or TRBV12-4 and J is TRBJ2-7; D is ambiguous. The length of the CDR3 is 13 residues. Trimming took off 5 bases at V and 2 bases at J, with 10 bases between the two ends.

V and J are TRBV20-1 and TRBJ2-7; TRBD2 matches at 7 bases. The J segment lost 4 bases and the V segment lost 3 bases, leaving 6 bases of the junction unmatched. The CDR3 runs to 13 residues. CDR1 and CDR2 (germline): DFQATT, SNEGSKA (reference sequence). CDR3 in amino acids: CSASGRMNYEQYF. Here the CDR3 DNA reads TGCAGTGCTAGCGGGAGGATGAATTACGAGCAGTACTTC.

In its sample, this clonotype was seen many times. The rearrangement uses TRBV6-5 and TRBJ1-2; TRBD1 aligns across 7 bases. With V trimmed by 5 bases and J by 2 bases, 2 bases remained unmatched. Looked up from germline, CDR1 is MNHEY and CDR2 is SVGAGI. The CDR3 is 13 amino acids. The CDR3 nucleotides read TGTGCCAGCAGTAAACAGGGGAACTATGGCTACACCTTC. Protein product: CASSKQGNYGYTF.

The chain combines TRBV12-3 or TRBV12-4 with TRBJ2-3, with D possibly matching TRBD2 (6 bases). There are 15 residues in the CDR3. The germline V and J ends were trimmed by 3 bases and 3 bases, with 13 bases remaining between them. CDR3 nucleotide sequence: TGTGCCAGCAGTTTTGGGACTTTGGAAACAGATACGCAGTATTTT. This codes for CASSFGTLETDTQYF.

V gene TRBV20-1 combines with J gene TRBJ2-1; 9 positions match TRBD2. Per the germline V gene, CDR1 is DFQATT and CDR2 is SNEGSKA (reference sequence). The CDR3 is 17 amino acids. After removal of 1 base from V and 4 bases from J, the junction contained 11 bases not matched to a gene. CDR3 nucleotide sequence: TGCAGTGCTAGAGCTGGACGAGCGGGGGGCCAGTACAATGAGCAGTTCTTC. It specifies CSARAGRAGGQYNEQFF.

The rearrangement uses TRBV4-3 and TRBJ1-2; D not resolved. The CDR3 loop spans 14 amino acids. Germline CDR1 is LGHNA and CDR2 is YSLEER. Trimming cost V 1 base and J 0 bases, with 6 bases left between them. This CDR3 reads CASSQVFSNYGYTF. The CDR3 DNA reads TGCGCCAGCAGCCAAGTCTTTTCTAACTATGGCTACACCTTC.

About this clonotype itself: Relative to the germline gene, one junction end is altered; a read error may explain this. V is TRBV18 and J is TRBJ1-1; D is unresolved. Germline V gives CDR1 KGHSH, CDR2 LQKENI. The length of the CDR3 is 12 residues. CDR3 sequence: CASAPGSIEAFF. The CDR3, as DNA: TGTGCCAGCGCACCGGGCAGTATTGAAGCTTTCTTT.

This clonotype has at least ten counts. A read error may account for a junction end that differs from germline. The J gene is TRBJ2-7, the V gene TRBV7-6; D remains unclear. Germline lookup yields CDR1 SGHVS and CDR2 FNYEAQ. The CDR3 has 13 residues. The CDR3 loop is CASSVASTYEQYF. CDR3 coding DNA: TGTGCCAGCAGCGTAGCAAGTACCTACGAGCAGTACTTC.

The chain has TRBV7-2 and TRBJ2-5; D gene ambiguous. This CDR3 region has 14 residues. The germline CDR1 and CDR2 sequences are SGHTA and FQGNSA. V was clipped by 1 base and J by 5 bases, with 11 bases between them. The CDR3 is CASSLGREYETQYF. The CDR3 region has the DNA TGTGCCAGCAGCTTAGGCAGAGAGTATGAGACCCAGTACTTC.

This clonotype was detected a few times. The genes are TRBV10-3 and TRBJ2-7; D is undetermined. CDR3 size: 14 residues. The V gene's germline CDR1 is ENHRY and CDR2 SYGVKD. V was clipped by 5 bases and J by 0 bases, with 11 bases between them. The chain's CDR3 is CAISNRTVSYEQYF. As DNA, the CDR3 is TGTGCCATCAGTAACCGGACGGTCTCCTACGAGCAGTACTTC.

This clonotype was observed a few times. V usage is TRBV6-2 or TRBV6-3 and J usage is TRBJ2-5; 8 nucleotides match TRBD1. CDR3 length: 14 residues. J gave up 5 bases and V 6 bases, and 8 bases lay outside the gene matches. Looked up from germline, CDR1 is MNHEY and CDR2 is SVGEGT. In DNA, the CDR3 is TGTGCCAGCAGACCGACAGGGGATGCGGAGACCCAGTACTTC. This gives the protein CASRPTGDAETQYF.

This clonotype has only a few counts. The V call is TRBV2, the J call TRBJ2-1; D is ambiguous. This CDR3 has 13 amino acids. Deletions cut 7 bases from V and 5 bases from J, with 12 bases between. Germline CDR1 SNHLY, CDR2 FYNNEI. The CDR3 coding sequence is TGTGCCAGCAAGCTTGACGGTCACAATGAGCAGTTCTTC. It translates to CASKLDGHNEQFF.

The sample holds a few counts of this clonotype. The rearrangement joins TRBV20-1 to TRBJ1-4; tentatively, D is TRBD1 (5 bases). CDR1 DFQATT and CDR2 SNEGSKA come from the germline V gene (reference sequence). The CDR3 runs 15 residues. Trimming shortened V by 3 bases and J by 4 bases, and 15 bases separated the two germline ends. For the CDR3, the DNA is TGCAGTGCTAGGGGGCCGCGCCTGATTAATGAAAAACTGTTTTTT. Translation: CSARGPRLINEKLFF.

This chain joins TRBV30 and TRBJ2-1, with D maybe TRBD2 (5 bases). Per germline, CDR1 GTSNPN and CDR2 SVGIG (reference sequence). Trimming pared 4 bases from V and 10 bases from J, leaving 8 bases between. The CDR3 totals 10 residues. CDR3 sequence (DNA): TGTGCCTGGAAGGCGGGCGAGCAGTTCTTC. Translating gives CAWKAGEQFF.

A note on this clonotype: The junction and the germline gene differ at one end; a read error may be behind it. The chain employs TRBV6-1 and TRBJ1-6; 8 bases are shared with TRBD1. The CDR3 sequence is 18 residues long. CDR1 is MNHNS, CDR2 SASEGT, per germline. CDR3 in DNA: TGTGCCAGCAGTGACCAACAGGGGGTGAGGTCCTATAATTCGCCCCTCCACTTT. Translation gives CASSDQQGVRSYNSPLHF.

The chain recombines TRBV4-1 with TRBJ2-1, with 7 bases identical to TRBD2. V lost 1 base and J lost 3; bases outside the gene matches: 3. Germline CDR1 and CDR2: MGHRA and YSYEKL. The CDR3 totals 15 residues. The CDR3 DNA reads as TGCGCCAGCAGCCAAGTCCTAGCGGTCTACAATGAGCAGTTCTTC. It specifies CASSQVLAVYNEQFF.